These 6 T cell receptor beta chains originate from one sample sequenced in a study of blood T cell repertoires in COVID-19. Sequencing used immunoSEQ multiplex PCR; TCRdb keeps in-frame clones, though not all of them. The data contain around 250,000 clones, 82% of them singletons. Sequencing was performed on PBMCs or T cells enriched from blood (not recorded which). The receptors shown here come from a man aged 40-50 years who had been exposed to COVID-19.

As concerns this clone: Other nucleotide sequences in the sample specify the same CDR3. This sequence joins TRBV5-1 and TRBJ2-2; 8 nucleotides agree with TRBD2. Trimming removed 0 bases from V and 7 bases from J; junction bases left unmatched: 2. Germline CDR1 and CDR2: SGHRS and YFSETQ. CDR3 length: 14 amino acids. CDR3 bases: TGCGCCAGCAGCTTGGATCGGGAGGGCGGGGAGCTGTTTTTT. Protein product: CASSLDREGGELFF.

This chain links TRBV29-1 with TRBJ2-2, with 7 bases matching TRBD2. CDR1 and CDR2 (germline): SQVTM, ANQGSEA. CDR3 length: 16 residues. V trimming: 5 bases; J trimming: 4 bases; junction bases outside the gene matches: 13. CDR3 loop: CSVLPAGDAFTGELFF. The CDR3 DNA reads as TGCAGCGTTCTCCCGGCGGGAGACGCCTTCACCGGGGAGCTGTTTTTT.

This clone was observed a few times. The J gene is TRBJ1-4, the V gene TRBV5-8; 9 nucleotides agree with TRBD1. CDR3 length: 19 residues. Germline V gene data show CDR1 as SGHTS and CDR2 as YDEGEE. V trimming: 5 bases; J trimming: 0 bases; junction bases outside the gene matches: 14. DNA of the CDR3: TGTGCCAGCAGTTCCACCAGGACAGGGGAGCCCGCAACTAATGAAAAACTGTTTTTT. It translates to CASSSTRTGEPATNEKLFF. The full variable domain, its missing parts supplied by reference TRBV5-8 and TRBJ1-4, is EAGVTQSPTHLIKTRGQQATLRCSPISGHTSVYWYQQALGLGLQFLLWYDEGEERNRGNFPPRFSGRQFPNYSSELNVNALELEDSALYLCASSSTRTGEPATNEKLFFGSGTQLSVL.

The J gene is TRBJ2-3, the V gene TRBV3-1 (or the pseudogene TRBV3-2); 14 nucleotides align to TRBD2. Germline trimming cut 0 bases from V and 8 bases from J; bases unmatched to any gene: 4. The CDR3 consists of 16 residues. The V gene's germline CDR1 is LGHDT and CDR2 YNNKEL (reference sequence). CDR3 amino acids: CASSQDGGLAGATQYF. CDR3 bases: TGTGCCAGCAGCCAAGATGGGGGACTAGCGGGAGCTACGCAGTATTTT.

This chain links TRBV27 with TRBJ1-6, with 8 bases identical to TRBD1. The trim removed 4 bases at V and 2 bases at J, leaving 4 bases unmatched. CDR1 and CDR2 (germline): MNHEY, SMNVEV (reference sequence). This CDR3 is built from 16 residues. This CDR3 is CASSSHRGTYNSPLHF. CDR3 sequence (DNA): TGTGCCAGCAGTTCTCACAGGGGGACCTATAATTCACCCCTCCACTTT.

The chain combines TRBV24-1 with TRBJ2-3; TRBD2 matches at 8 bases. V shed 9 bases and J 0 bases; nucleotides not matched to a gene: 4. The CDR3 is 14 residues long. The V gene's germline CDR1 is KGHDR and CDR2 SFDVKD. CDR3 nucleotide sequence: TGTGCCACCGGAGTAGCGGGAAGCACAGATACGCAGTATTTT. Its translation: CATGVAGSTDTQYF.